This TCR beta chain is from a study of blood T cell repertoires in COVID-19. TCRdb's copy holds only in-frame clones and misses some; the assay was immunoSEQ multiplex PCR. The sample records over 120,000 clones, approximately 91% being singletons. Germline V gene data show CDR1 as KGHSH and CDR2 as LQKENI. The CDR3 is made up of 13 amino acids. The V end was cut by 4 bases, the J end by 2 bases, with 9 bases between. This chain joins TRBV18 and TRBJ2-7; no clear D gene. The sequence was obtained from a man in his sixties or seventies with acute or convalescent COVID-19. The sample was peripheral blood. CDR3 in DNA: TGTGCCAGCTCACAGGCTGAGGCCTACGAGCAGTACTTC. This encodes CASSQAEAYEQYF.